This T cell receptor beta chain derives from a study of identifying expanded T cells in peripheral blood. Produced via immunoSEQ multiplex PCR; TCRdb's table is partial and in-frame only. The sample has around 70,000 clones, roughly 90% seen once. The germline V gene encodes CDR1 GTSNPN and CDR2 SVGIG (reference sequence). Trimming stripped 0 bases from V and 3 bases from J, with 8 bases between. The CDR3 extends over 13 amino acids. The sequenced material came from blood. The TCR was taken from a person aged 18 to 75 in good health. The rearrangement uses TRBV30 and TRBJ1-2; D is ambiguous. The CDR3, as DNA: TGTGCCTGGAGTGTGGGCAGCGACTATGGCTACACCTTC. Its protein product is CAWSVGSDYGYTF. The variable domain in full, completed from reference TRBV30 and TRBJ1-2, reads SQTIHQWPATLVQPVGSPLSLECTVEGTSNPNLYWYRQAAGRGLQLLFYSVGIGQISSEVPQNLSASRPQDRQFILSSKKLLLSDSGFYLCAWSVGSDYGYTFGSGTRLTVV.